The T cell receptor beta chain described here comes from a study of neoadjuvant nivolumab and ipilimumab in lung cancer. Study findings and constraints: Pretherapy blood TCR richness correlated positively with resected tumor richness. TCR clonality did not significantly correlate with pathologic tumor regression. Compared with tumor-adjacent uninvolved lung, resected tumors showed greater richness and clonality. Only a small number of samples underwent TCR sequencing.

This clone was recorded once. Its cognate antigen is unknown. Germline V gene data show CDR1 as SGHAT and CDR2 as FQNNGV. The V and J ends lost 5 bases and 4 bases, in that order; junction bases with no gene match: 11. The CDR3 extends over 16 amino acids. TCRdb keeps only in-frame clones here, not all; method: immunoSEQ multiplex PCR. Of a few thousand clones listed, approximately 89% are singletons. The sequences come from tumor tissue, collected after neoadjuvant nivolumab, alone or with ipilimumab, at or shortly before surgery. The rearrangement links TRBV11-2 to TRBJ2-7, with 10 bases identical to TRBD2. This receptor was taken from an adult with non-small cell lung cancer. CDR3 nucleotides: TGTGCCAGCAGCCTACTTAGGGGACTAGCGCGTTACGAGCAGTACTTC. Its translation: CASSLLRGLARYEQYF.